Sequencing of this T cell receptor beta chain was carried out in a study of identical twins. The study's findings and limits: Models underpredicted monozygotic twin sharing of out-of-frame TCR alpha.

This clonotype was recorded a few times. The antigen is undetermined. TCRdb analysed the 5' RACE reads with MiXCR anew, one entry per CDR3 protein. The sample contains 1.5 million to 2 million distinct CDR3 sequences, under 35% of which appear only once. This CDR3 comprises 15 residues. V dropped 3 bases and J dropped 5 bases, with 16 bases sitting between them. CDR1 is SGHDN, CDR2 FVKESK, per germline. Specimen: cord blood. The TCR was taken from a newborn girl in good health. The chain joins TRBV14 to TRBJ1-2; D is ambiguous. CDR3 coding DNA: TGTGCCAGCAGCCATCCTCCCCGACGGTATTATGGCTACACCTTC. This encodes CASSHPPRRYYGYTF.